This is a list of T cell receptor beta chains from one sample in a study of response to subunit inactivated influenza vaccine. In TCRdb, the RT-PCR reads were re-called with MiXCR into one record per CDR3 protein. The data contain approximately 500,000 distinct CDR3 sequences, approximately 20% of them singletons. These data also formed part of another study, on T cells expressing NK-cell markers.

The material sequenced was CD4+ T cells sorted from PBMCs, taken about 13 days after vaccination. These receptors were obtained from a man over 45 who received an inactivated influenza vaccine. CDR3s include the opening cysteine and the closing phenylalanine or tryptophan. D genes are given only for firm matches.

D gene	V gene	CDR3 length	CDR3 protein
TRBD2	TRBV5-1	14	CASSKLAGQETQYF
NA	TRBV9	11	CASSAPTEAFF
NA	TRBV5-6	12	CARSLSTDTQYF
TRBD2	TRBV6-2/TRBV6-3	17	CASSYSSSGRGYNEQFF
NA	TRBV12-3/TRBV12-4	15	CASSPFSSMNTEAFF
TRBD1	TRBV5-5	17	CASSLGARDRGNQPQHF
NA	TRBV27	14	CASSLYLGWNIQYF
NA	TRBV10-3	14	CAIRPDGGNQPQHF
NA	TRBV4-2	16	CASSQEGGLSGNTIYF
NA	TRBV29-1	13	CSVSRVGTGELFF
NA	TRBV11-2	15	CASSLAGLRDEKLFF
NA	TRBV6-2/TRBV6-3	15	CASSRQRGAQETQYF
NA	TRBV20-1	13	CSARDRFQETQYF
NA	TRBV7-9	11	CASSLSEKLFF
NA	TRBV18	13	CASSPLSNGDQYF
NA	TRBV20-1	18	CSARDGRAILLAKNIQYF
NA	TRBV7-2	14	CASSLGMGTDTQYF
TRBD2	TRBV2	14	CASKRGGSGGEQFF
TRBD2	TRBV7-6	16	CASSSPPGLALNEQFF
TRBD1	TRBV5-1	14	CASSGGQGSGEQYF
TRBD2	TRBV10-3	14	CAISESGTSLEQFF
NA	TRBV12-3/TRBV12-4	15	CASTSSQGGNQPQHF
NA	TRBV28	12	CASTGNTGELFF
TRBD1	TRBV6-2/TRBV6-3	13	CASARQGIETQYF
TRBD1	TRBV5-1	16	CASSLEGQGIFTGAFF
TRBD1	TRBV3-1	15	CASSPRDRGYGEQFF
NA	TRBV20-1	14	CSARVQFDTGELFF
NA	TRBV12-3/TRBV12-4	14	CASSLSGDSGELFF
TRBD1	TRBV5-1	14	CASRDRGMTTEAFF
NA	TRBV18	12	CASSPRRGELFF
NA	TRBV10-3	13	CAISESGSYEQYF
NA	TRBV10-3	13	CAISDSRSYEQYF
TRBD2	TRBV10-3	15	CATLGLAGAGYEQYF
NA	TRBV20-1	14	CSANRDGANYGYTF
TRBD1	TRBV6-1	13	CASSQDRDNEQFF
NA	TRBV4-3	15	CASSQDLTTRYTQYF
NA	TRBV29-1	14	CSVGGNYRTDTQYF
NA	TRBV7-4	14	CASSLGESRYEQYF
NA	TRBV5-1	14	CASSSGGLRETQYF
TRBD1	TRBV6-2/TRBV6-3	15	CASRQPGQGAYEQYF
NA	TRBV6-2/TRBV6-3	13	CASALREHYEQYF
TRBD2	TRBV4-2	16	CASSHGGTSGGNEQFF
NA	TRBV12-3/TRBV12-4	15	CASSLSVASTDTQYF
TRBD2	TRBV2	16	CASKHRATSGSDEQFF
NA	TRBV9	13	CASSVRSTDTQYF
TRBD1	TRBV18	15	CASSPDRGTYNEQFF
TRBD2	TRBV6-2/TRBV6-3	15	CASRRFSGVQETQYF
NA	TRBV3-1	14	CASSRGRVLSEQFF
TRBD2	TRBV10-3	17	CAISVSTSGRSWYEQYF
TRBD2	TRBV4-3	13	CASSQQRGETQYF
NA	TRBV5-1	13	CASSLGPGPEQFF
TRBD2	TRBV30	15	CAWSAASGAYNEQFF
TRBD2	TRBV5-1	18	CASSWRITSGRTTDTQYF
NA	TRBV11-2	14	CASSLTVFQETQYF
TRBD1	TRBV7-2	16	CASRGTGGTRYNEQFF
NA	TRBV14	15	CASSQDLRRNSPLHF
NA	TRBV28	14	CASSLGSRDYGYTF
NA	TRBV6-1	17	CASRKGIDRGAYNTQYF
NA	TRBV29-1	12	CSVMVQRETQYF
NA	TRBV12-3/TRBV12-4	15	CASSQRLGDTDTQYF